This TCR beta chain was retrieved from a study of T cell changes during pregnancy in multiple sclerosis. The assay was immunoSEQ multiplex PCR, and TCRdb's table has in-frame clones only and misses some. The sample includes about 80,000 clones, roughly 94% of them seen just once. The CDR3 has 20 residues. From germline, CDR1 is LNHNV and CDR2 YYDKDF (reference sequence). V shed 1 base and J 0 bases; nucleotides not matched to a gene: 12. The sequencing used peripheral blood, collected before pregnancy. The source is a female donor with multiple sclerosis, enrolled in a pregnancy study. The chain recombines TRBV15 with TRBJ1-5; 10 bases map to TRBD1. CDR3 loop: CATSRGDGDRGPYSNQPQHF. CDR3 coding DNA: TGTGCCACCAGCAGAGGAGACGGGGACAGGGGACCATATAGCAATCAGCCCCAGCATTTT.